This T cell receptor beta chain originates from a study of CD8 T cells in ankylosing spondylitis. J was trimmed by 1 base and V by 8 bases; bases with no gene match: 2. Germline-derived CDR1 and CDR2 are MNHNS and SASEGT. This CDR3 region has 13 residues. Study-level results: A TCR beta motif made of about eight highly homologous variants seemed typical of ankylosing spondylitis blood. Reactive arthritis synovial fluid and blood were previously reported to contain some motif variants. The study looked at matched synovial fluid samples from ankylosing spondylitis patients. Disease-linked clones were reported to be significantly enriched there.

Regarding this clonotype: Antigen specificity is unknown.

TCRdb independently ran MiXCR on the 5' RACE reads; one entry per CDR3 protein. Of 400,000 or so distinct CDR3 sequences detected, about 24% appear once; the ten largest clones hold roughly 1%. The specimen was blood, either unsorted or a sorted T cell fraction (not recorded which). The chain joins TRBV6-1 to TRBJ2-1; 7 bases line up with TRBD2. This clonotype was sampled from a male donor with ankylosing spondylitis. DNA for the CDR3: TGTGCCAGCCAGCGGGATTCCTACAATGAGCAGTTCTTC. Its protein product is CASQRDSYNEQFF.